This TCR beta chain was sequenced for a study of cytomegalovirus exposure and HLA in healthy donors. The PCR was carried out with 60 Vbeta primers and 13 Jbeta primers. Produced via immunoSEQ multiplex PCR; TCRdb's table is partial and in-frame only. This sample has a few hundred thousand clones, with around 90% found just once. This receptor was identified in a girl aged 2 to 9 in good health and CMV-seronegative. The sample comprised PBMCs.

The CDR3 coding sequence is TGCAGCGTGAGCATGATGAACACTGAAGCTTTCTTT. Amino acid sequence: CSVSMMNTEAFF. The chain combines TRBV29-1 with TRBJ1-1; D is undetermined. Trimming left V 6 bases short and J 0 bases short, with 8 bases between. The CDR3 spans 12 residues. Germline CDR1 is SQVTM and CDR2 is ANQGSEA.